Detailed here is one T cell receptor (beta chain). Antigen: not known. The sample is drawn from a study of memory CD4+ T cells and cytomegalovirus serostatus. Study-wide background: Of the healthy Belgian adults, under 10 were CMV seropositive and more than 20 seronegative. Study conclusions and caveats: Suggested: most of the CMV-linked TCR signature lies in CD4+ memory cells.

The sort gate was single viable CD3+CD4+CD8-CD45RO+ cells for memory CD4+ T cells. This table comes from immunoSEQ multiplex PCR, and its TCRdb copy is limited to in-frame clones, with some not included. The data hold around 60,000 clones, with 80% to 85% observed a single time. Germline CDR1 reads GTSNPN; CDR2 reads SVGIG (reference sequence). Losses at the gene ends were 1 base for V and 3 bases for J; bases not matched to a gene: 0. The CDR3 is 13 amino acids. The sequencing sample was made of memory CD4+ T cells from blood. This TCR came from an adult in good health and CMV-seronegative. The rearrangement uses TRBV30 and TRBJ2-7; 10 nucleotides align to TRBD1. CDR3 residues: CAWSGTGGYEQYF. The CDR3 coding sequence is TGTGCCTGGAGTGGGACAGGGGGCTACGAGCAGTACTTC.